The 17 T cell receptor beta chains reported below all come from one sample, sequenced in a study of blood T cell repertoires in COVID-19. Here immunoSEQ multiplex PCR was the method, and the copy in TCRdb shows in-frame clones only, minus some. The sample has around 170,000 clones; more than 65% are singletons. Material: peripheral blood. The receptors were gathered from a woman older than 75 with acute or convalescent COVID-19.

J is TRBJ2-3 and V is TRBV28, with TRBD2 matching 11 bases. V lost 6 bases and J lost 8; bases outside the gene matches: 10. CDR1 and CDR2 from the germline V gene are MDHEN and SYDVKM. There are 15 residues in the CDR3. The CDR3 DNA is TGTGCCAGCAGCTTAGCGGGAGGGCGGGCAGGTACGCAGTATTTT. Protein product: CASSLAGGRAGTQYF. Looking up the rest from reference TRBV28 and TRBJ2-3 gives the full variable domain: DVKVTQSSRYLVKRTGEKVFLECVQDMDHENMFWYRQDPGLGLRLIYFSYDVKMKEKGDIPEGYSVSREKKERFSLILESASTNQTSMYLCASSLAGGRAGTQYFGPGTRLTVL.

The chain couples TRBV15 to TRBJ2-2, with unresolved D. CDR1 is LNHNV and CDR2 is YYDKDF in the germline V gene (reference sequence). V lost 0 bases and J lost 7, with 6 bases in between. There are 13 residues in the CDR3. The CDR3 DNA sequence: TGTGCCACCAGCAGAGATCCCCGCGGGGAGCTGTTTTTT. Translation: CATSRDPRGELFF. The full variable domain, completed using reference TRBV15 and TRBJ2-2, is DAMVIQNPRYQVTQFGKPVTLSCSQTLNHNVMYWYQQKSSQAPKLLFHYYDKDFNNEADTPDNFQSRRPNTSFCFLDIRSPGLGDTAMYLCATSRDPRGELFFGEGSRLTVL.

This clone was seen more than once but under ten times. V usage is TRBV3-1 (or the pseudogene TRBV3-2) and J usage is TRBJ2-3; D is unclear. CDR1 is LGHDT, CDR2 YNNKEL, per germline (reference sequence). CDR3 size: 15 residues. Deletions cut 1 base from V and 2 bases from J, with 10 bases between. The DNA for the CDR3 is TGTGCCAGCAGCCAAGGTGGCCTGCTCACAGATACGCAGTATTTT. Its protein product is CASSQGGLLTDTQYF.

The chain couples TRBV6-6 to TRBJ1-1; weak D call: TRBD1 (5 bases). The CDR3 covers 15 residues. Germline CDR1 and CDR2: MNHNY and SVGAGI (reference sequence). V dropped 6 bases and J dropped 7 bases, with 21 bases sitting between them. The DNA of the CDR3 is TGTGCCAGCAGCCCCCTGGGCAGGGCAACCGATGAAGCTTTCTTT. It specifies CASSPLGRATDEAFF.

CDR3 residues: CASSLWTSSGNTIYF. The CDR3 nucleotides are TGTGCCAGCAGCCTTTGGACATCCTCTGGAAACACCATATATTTT. This rearrangement joins TRBV7-2 to TRBJ1-3; tentative D call: TRBD1 (5 bases). V gave up 5 bases and J gave up 0 bases, with 11 bases separating them. The CDR3 has 15 residues. Germline assignment: CDR1 SGHTA and CDR2 FQGNSA.

V usage is TRBV2 and J usage is TRBJ1-1; TRBD1 agrees at 7 bases. There are 15 residues in the CDR3. Germline loops: CDR1 SNHLY, CDR2 FYNNEI. V shed 6 bases, J shed 5 bases, and the junction held 12 bases outside the gene matches. CDR3 loop: CASRGVRGRGTEAFF. The CDR3 nucleotides are TGTGCCAGCAGAGGCGTCAGGGGGAGAGGGACTGAAGCTTTCTTT.

The V gene is TRBV11-2, the J gene TRBJ1-4, with D perhaps TRBD1 (6 bases). From germline, CDR1 is SGHAT and CDR2 FQNNGV. The CDR3 contains 15 residues. V lost 5 bases and J lost 8, with 18 bases in between. The CDR3 DNA sequence: TGTGCCAGCAGCCCGCACCCTACAGGGATAGAAAAACTGTTTTTT. Translated: CASSPHPTGIEKLFF.

The rearrangement uses TRBV12-3 or TRBV12-4 and TRBJ2-7; D is perhaps TRBD1 (5 bases). The germline V and J ends were trimmed by 8 bases and 3 bases, with 8 bases remaining between them. CDR3 length: 11 amino acids. The CDR3, as DNA: TGTGCCAGCGGCAGGGTCTACGAGCAGTACTTC. Translating gives CASGRVYEQYF.

The chain joins TRBV7-8 to TRBJ2-2, with D maybe TRBD1 (6 bases). Trimming cost V 5 bases and J 8 bases, with 12 bases left between them. Germline CDR1 is SGHVS and CDR2 is FQNEAQ. The CDR3 contains 13 residues. The CDR3 nucleotides read TGTGCCAGCAGCCCGATCAGGGGAGGGGAGCTGTTTTTT. Its translation is CASSPIRGGELFF.

The gene calls are TRBV7-2 and TRBJ2-7; the match to TRBD2 covers 13 bases. Germline CDR1 is SGHTA and CDR2 is FQGNSA. This CDR3 comprises 15 residues. J was trimmed by 4 bases and V by 5 bases; bases with no gene match: 5. This chain's CDR3 is CASSQGLAGRYEQYF. Written as DNA, the CDR3 is TGTGCCAGCAGCCAGGGACTAGCGGGGAGGTACGAGCAGTACTTC.

The chain recombines TRBV7-2 with TRBJ2-7; maybe TRBD1 (5 bases). The germline V and J ends were trimmed by 5 bases and 4 bases, with 15 bases remaining between them. Germline assignment: CDR1 SGHTA and CDR2 FQGNSA. The CDR3 runs to 14 residues. The CDR3 DNA is TGTGCCAGCAGCCAGAACCAGGGCCAATACGAGCAGTACTTC. It translates to CASSQNQGQYEQYF.

The chain couples TRBV28 to TRBJ2-5; D is uncertain. The ends were cut back, 2 bases at V and 2 bases at J, with 12 bases in the middle. Germline CDR1 is MDHEN and CDR2 is SYDVKM. The CDR3 extends over 15 amino acids. The DNA for the CDR3 is TGTGCCAGCAGTTTAGCGGAGCATCATCAAGAGACCCAGTACTTC. It codes for CASSLAEHHQETQYF.

V and J are TRBV6-5 and TRBJ2-1; D is perhaps TRBD1 (6 bases). V was pared by 7 bases and J by 5 bases, with 15 bases between. Germline-derived CDR1 and CDR2 are MNHEY and SVGAGI. This CDR3 is 14 amino acids long. CDR3 sequence: CASILTGTNNEQFF. As DNA, the CDR3 is TGTGCCAGCATTTTGACAGGAACGAACAATGAGCAGTTCTTC.

The V call is TRBV2, the J call TRBJ2-2; D is unresolved. CDR3 length: 12 residues. V shed 7 bases and J shed 1 base, with 4 bases lying between them. The V gene's germline CDR1 is SNHLY and CDR2 FYNNEI. CDR3 in amino acids: CASTMNTGELFF. In DNA, the CDR3 is TGTGCCAGCACCATGAACACCGGGGAGCTGTTTTTT. Complete variable domain (other parts from reference TRBV2 and TRBJ2-2): EPEVTQTPSHQVTQMGQEVILRCVPISNHLYFYWYRQILGQKVEFLVSFYNNEISEKSEIFDDQFSVERPDGSNFTLKIRSTKLEDSAMYFCASTMNTGELFFGEGSRLTVL.

The CDR3 here is CASSVQVGTGELFF. The CDR3 DNA follows: TGTGCCAGCAGCGTACAGGTCGGCACCGGGGAGCTGTTTTTT. The chain is built from TRBV9 and TRBJ2-2; D gene unclear. The CDR3 spans 14 residues. Trimming left V 1 base short and J 4 bases short, with 8 bases between. The germline CDR1 and CDR2 sequences are SGDLS and YYNGEE.

This chain uses TRBV2 with TRBJ1-5; 9 bases agree with TRBD1. The V segment lost 6 bases and the J segment 6 bases; nucleotides outside the gene matches: 6. Germline lookup yields CDR1 SNHLY and CDR2 FYNNEI. The CDR3 is 14 residues long. The CDR3 nucleotides read TGTGCCAGCAGCGAGGGACAGGGAGTTCAGCCCCAGCATTTT. It yields the protein CASSEGQGVQPQHF.

V usage is TRBV5-1 and J usage is TRBJ2-1; D not certain. The germline V gene has CDR1 SGHRS and CDR2 YFSETQ. Trimming took off 4 bases at V and 0 bases at J, with 11 bases between the two ends. There are 15 residues in the CDR3. CDR3 loop: CASSPPTSSYNEQFF. In DNA, the CDR3 is TGCGCCAGCAGCCCACCTACGAGCTCCTACAATGAGCAGTTCTTC.